This is a list of T cell receptor beta chains from one sample in a study of tumor-infiltrating lymphocytes in oesophageal squamous cell carcinoma. TCRdb ran MiXCR on the PCR reads and lists one entry per CDR3 protein. The repertoire consists of roughly 16,000 distinct CDR3 sequences, with 45% to 50% occurring once and the leading ten covering 23%. The source material was esophageal tumor tissue. These receptors all stem from a male donor with esophageal squamous cell carcinoma. Each CDR3 is given with its conserved first and last residue. A D gene is named only where the DNA matches it firmly. Clone size is not always given. Where it is, it says once, few, many or a class for expanded clones.

cdr3_nt: TGTGCTAGCAGCTTAGAAGTGGGACTAGCGTACAATGAGCAGTACTTC
cdr3_aa: CASSLEVGLAYNEQYF
clone_size: .
j_call: TRBJ2-7
v_call: TRBV7-6
d_call: TRBD2

cdr3_nt: TGTGCCTCATCATTTCGGGGGACTAGCGTTGCCGCTACGCAGTATTTT
cdr3_aa: CASSFRGTSVAATQYF
clone_size: many
j_call: TRBJ2-3
v_call: TRBV5-5
d_call: TRBD2

cdr3_nt: TGTGCCATCAGGGGGGGGAGGGGTCAGCCCCAGCATTTT
cdr3_aa: CAIRGGRGQPQHF
clone_size: medium-sized
j_call: TRBJ1-5
v_call: TRBV10-3
d_call: .

cdr3_nt: TGTGCCAGCAGCTTAATAGGGTGGCGGGAGGTTTCTGGGGCCAACGTCCTGACTTTC
cdr3_aa: CASSLIGWREVSGANVLTF
clone_size: few
j_call: TRBJ2-6
v_call: TRBV7-2
d_call: TRBD2

cdr3_nt: TGTGCCAGCAGCTTAGCGGCGGAATCCTACAATGAGCAGTTCTTC
cdr3_aa: CASSLAAESYNEQFF
clone_size: .
j_call: TRBJ2-1
v_call: TRBV7-6
d_call: .

cdr3_nt: TGTGCCACCAGTGGAGAGACAGGTGGACGCCAAGAGACCCAGTACTTC
cdr3_aa: CATSGETGGRQETQYF
clone_size: .
j_call: TRBJ2-5
v_call: TRBV24-1
d_call: .

cdr3_nt: TGTGCCAGCAGTGAAGTTAGCCAGGGGGCCTACGAGCAGTTCTTC
cdr3_aa: CASSEVSQGAYEQFF
clone_size: .
j_call: TRBJ2-1
v_call: TRBV6-1
d_call: TRBD1

cdr3_nt: TGCGCCAGCAGTGAACCTCCCAATCAGCCCCAGCATTTT
cdr3_aa: CASSEPPNQPQHF
clone_size: many
j_call: TRBJ1-5
v_call: TRBV6-1
d_call: .

cdr3_nt: TGTGCCAGCAGCTTAGGCCTCGGGGGGAGCTCCTACAATGAGCAGTTCTTC
cdr3_aa: CASSLGLGGSSYNEQFF
clone_size: .
j_call: TRBJ2-1
v_call: TRBV7-9
d_call: TRBD2

cdr3_nt: TGTGCCAGCAGTTTACGGCCCGACAGGTACGAGCAGTACTTC
cdr3_aa: CASSLRPDRYEQYF
clone_size: .
j_call: TRBJ2-7
v_call: TRBV12-3/TRBV12-4
d_call: .

cdr3_nt: TGTGCCAGCATGAAAAGGGTGCAGCGGGAGAACACCGGGGAGCTGTTTTTT
cdr3_aa: CASMKRVQRENTGELFF
clone_size: .
j_call: TRBJ2-2
v_call: TRBV6-2/TRBV6-3
d_call: TRBD2

cdr3_nt: TGTGCCAGCAGCCCAGGGTCAGATACGCAGTATTTT
cdr3_aa: CASSPGSDTQYF
clone_size: medium-sized
j_call: TRBJ2-3
v_call: TRBV27
d_call: .

cdr3_nt: TGCGCCAGCAGTTCACAGGACGGTAAGAATGAGCAGTTCTTC
cdr3_aa: CASSSQDGKNEQFF
clone_size: .
j_call: TRBJ2-1
v_call: TRBV5-1
d_call: .

cdr3_nt: TGTGCCAGCAGCGGTCGACAACTCCAAGAGACCCAGTACTTC
cdr3_aa: CASSGRQLQETQYF
clone_size: once
j_call: TRBJ2-5
v_call: TRBV7-9
d_call: .

cdr3_nt: TGTGCCAGCAGCCCCGTGGCTAGCGCCTACAATGAGCAGTTCTTC
cdr3_aa: CASSPVASAYNEQFF
clone_size: .
j_call: TRBJ2-1
v_call: TRBV7-3
d_call: .

cdr3_nt: TGTGCCACCAGCCCGGGACAGGGTTACCAAGAGACCCAGTACTTC
cdr3_aa: CATSPGQGYQETQYF
clone_size: medium-sized
j_call: TRBJ2-5
v_call: TRBV10-3
d_call: TRBD1

cdr3_nt: TGTGCCAGCAGCTTAGCGGGAGGGCCGAACGAGCAGTACTTC
cdr3_aa: CASSLAGGPNEQYF
clone_size: .
j_call: TRBJ2-7
v_call: TRBV7-2
d_call: TRBD2

cdr3_nt: TGTGCCAGCAGCCCTTGGGAGGACTCCTACAATGAGCAGTTCTTC
cdr3_aa: CASSPWEDSYNEQFF
clone_size: many
j_call: TRBJ2-1
v_call: TRBV7-6
d_call: .

cdr3_nt: TGTGCTAGCAGCTCCTACGAGCAGTACTTC
cdr3_aa: CASSSYEQYF
clone_size: .
j_call: TRBJ2-7
v_call: TRBV7-6
d_call: .

cdr3_nt: TGTGCCAGCAGCTTATTGGGCCCCCATGGGCAGTACTTC
cdr3_aa: CASSLLGPHGQYF
clone_size: .
j_call: TRBJ2-5
v_call: TRBV11-2
d_call: .

cdr3_nt: TGCAGTGCTAGAGTAGCGGGAGGGGATGAGCAGTTCTTC
cdr3_aa: CSARVAGGDEQFF
clone_size: many
j_call: TRBJ2-1
v_call: TRBV20-1
d_call: TRBD2

cdr3_nt: TGTGCCAGCTCACCACGGGGACTAGCGGGGGATTACAATGAGCAGTTCTTC
cdr3_aa: CASSPRGLAGDYNEQFF
clone_size: .
j_call: TRBJ2-1
v_call: TRBV18
d_call: TRBD2

cdr3_nt: TGTGCCAGCAGCCCGGCCCTAGCGCAACGCACAGATACGCAGTACTTC
cdr3_aa: CASSPALAQRTDTQYF
clone_size: .
j_call: TRBJ2-7
v_call: TRBV7-6
d_call: .

cdr3_nt: TGTGCCAGCAGCCCTGGGACTACAGGAGGATTGGAGACCCAGTACTTC
cdr3_aa: CASSPGTTGGLETQYF
clone_size: .
j_call: TRBJ2-5
v_call: TRBV7-2
d_call: TRBD2

cdr3_nt: TGTGCCAGCAGCCCCGGGGGGGGGAGTGAGACCCAGTACTTC
cdr3_aa: CASSPGGGSETQYF
clone_size: .
j_call: TRBJ2-5
v_call: TRBV5-4
d_call: TRBD2

cdr3_nt: TGTGCCAGCAGCTTAGGGACTAGCGGGAGTCGTGAGCAGTACTTC
cdr3_aa: CASSLGTSGSREQYF
clone_size: .
j_call: TRBJ2-5
v_call: TRBV7-9
d_call: TRBD2

cdr3_nt: TGTGCCAGCAGTCCTCGCGAGGCGGAAGGCGATGAGCAGTACTTC
cdr3_aa: CASSPREAEGDEQYF
clone_size: few
j_call: TRBJ2-5
v_call: TRBV7-3
d_call: .

cdr3_nt: TGTGCCAGCAGTCAGACAGGGGGCAGATCACCCCTCCACTTC
cdr3_aa: CASSQTGGRSPLHF
clone_size: many
j_call: TRBJ2-5
v_call: TRBV2
d_call: TRBD1

cdr3_nt: TGTGCCAGCAGTTTAGCGCTAAATCAGCCCCAGCATTTT
cdr3_aa: CASSLALNQPQHF
clone_size: .
j_call: TRBJ1-5
v_call: TRBV12-3/TRBV12-4
d_call: .

cdr3_nt: TGTGCCAGCAGTACCAGGACAGGGTCAGAGACCCAGTACTTC
cdr3_aa: CASSTRTGSETQYF
clone_size: medium-sized
j_call: TRBJ2-5
v_call: TRBV6-1
d_call: TRBD1

cdr3_nt: TGTGCCAGCAGCTCCACAGCGGGGGGGCTGCCCGGCGAGCTGTTTTTT
cdr3_aa: CASSSTAGGLPGELFF
clone_size: .
j_call: TRBJ2-2
v_call: TRBV7-3
d_call: TRBD2

cdr3_nt: TGTGCCAGCAGCGTAGAAATGGGCCCCACTTGGGACGAGCAGTACTTC
cdr3_aa: CASSVEMGPTWDEQYF
clone_size: .
j_call: TRBJ2-7
v_call: TRBV9
d_call: .

cdr3_nt: TGTGCCAGCAGCTTAGTCGGGACTGGAGCCTACAATGAGCAGTTCTTC
cdr3_aa: CASSLVGTGAYNEQFF
clone_size: few
j_call: TRBJ2-1
v_call: TRBV7-6
d_call: .

cdr3_nt: TGTGCCAGCAGCCCAGGGACTAGCGATCTCGAGACCCAGTACTTC
cdr3_aa: CASSPGTSDLETQYF
clone_size: many
j_call: TRBJ2-5
v_call: TRBV7-4
d_call: TRBD2

cdr3_nt: TGTGCCAGCAGCTTAGTTTTGGGGGCAGGGGGTGAGCAGTTCTTC
cdr3_aa: CASSLVLGAGGEQFF
clone_size: few
j_call: TRBJ2-1
v_call: TRBV7-9
d_call: TRBD1

cdr3_nt: TGTGCCAGCAGCCGGACTAGCGGGGAGAGTAATGAGCAGTTCTTC
cdr3_aa: CASSRTSGESNEQFF
clone_size: medium-sized
j_call: TRBJ2-1
v_call: TRBV7-9
d_call: TRBD2

cdr3_nt: TGTGCCAGCAGTAATACCGGGGCAAGGAGCTACACCTTC
cdr3_aa: CASSNTGARSYTF
clone_size: .
j_call: TRBJ1-2
v_call: TRBV6-6
d_call: .

cdr3_nt: TGTGCCAGCAGCTCTGAGACAGGGAGCTACAATGAGCAGTACTTC
cdr3_aa: CASSSETGSYNEQYF
clone_size: .
j_call: TRBJ2-4
v_call: TRBV7-6
d_call: TRBD1

cdr3_nt: TGTGCCAGCAGCTTAATCGGGCCAGGGGGCTACAATGAGCAGTACTTC
cdr3_aa: CASSLIGPGGYNEQYF
clone_size: .
j_call: TRBJ2-5
v_call: TRBV7-3
d_call: TRBD1

cdr3_nt: TGTGCCCCCACGGTCCTAGCGACTCAAGAGACCCAGTACTTC
cdr3_aa: CAPTVLATQETQYF
clone_size: few
j_call: TRBJ2-5
v_call: TRBV24-1
d_call: .

cdr3_nt: TGTGCCAGCAGCTTAGGGGTCGTCACAGGGGTGGGTGAGCAGTTCTTC
cdr3_aa: CASSLGVVTGVGEQFF
clone_size: .
j_call: TRBJ2-1
v_call: TRBV7-8
d_call: TRBD1

cdr3_nt: TGTGCCAGCAGCCCCCGGGGGGCTATCCGAACCCAGTACTTC
cdr3_aa: CASSPRGAIRTQYF
clone_size: .
j_call: TRBJ2-5
v_call: TRBV6-8
d_call: .

cdr3_nt: TGTGCCAGCAGCTCCACAGGTGAGAACACTGAAGCTTTCTTT
cdr3_aa: CASSSTGENTEAFF
clone_size: many
j_call: TRBJ1-1
v_call: TRBV7-6
d_call: .